The clone carrying this T cell receptor (beta chain) was detected once. Patients of the Seattle cohort, enrolled during active infection, were followed longitudinally. Original methodology: Nucleated cell counts were estimated from reference gene primer amplification. The assay was immunoSEQ multiplex PCR, and TCRdb's table has in-frame clones only and misses some. V, J and clone size reflect that table, while D and trimming were determined from the DNA. The data contain around 320,000 clones, roughly 90% of them singletons. The CDR3 is made up of 13 amino acids. The germline V and J ends were trimmed by 2 bases and 4 bases, with 9 bases remaining between them. Per germline, CDR1 SGDLS and CDR2 YYNGEE. This record comes from a study of blood T cell repertoires in COVID-19. Study background: The samples span acute and convalescent COVID-19 from the United States, Italy and Spain. T cells, B-cell-depleted T cells, or PBMCs supplied cDNA or gDNA.

V is TRBV9 and J is TRBJ1-2; no clear D. The sequencing sample was made of peripheral blood. The TCR sequence derives from a woman aged 25 to 39 with COVID-19, enrolled during active disease. The CDR3 protein is CASSVVQFYGYTF. The CDR3 nucleotides are TGTGCCAGCAGCGTGGTGCAGTTCTATGGCTACACCTTC.